The entry below gives a single T cell receptor (beta chain) sequence along with its context. Which antigen it targets is not known. No qualities accompany the bases; no much larger clone lies one base away. The V end loses 1 base and the J end loses 5 bases, and a stretch of 8 bases separates them. Including cysteine and phenylalanine, the CDR3 has 13 amino acids. The retained sequence is limited to the CDR3, 39 bases, with the frame set at the first base. CDR1 and CDR2 (SGHVS, FNYEAQ) derive from the germline V gene. This entry is derived from a study of beta chain features in type 1 diabetes (dated by TCRdb to 2016 to 2018). As for the study more broadly: No differences in mean age, gender distribution, total cell number or subset yield were found between patients and healthy donors. Whereas all 30 or so donors provided naive and central memory subsets, regulatory and stem cell-like memory subsets were isolated from just 8 patients and roughly 8 healthy donors. In the study, TCRB repertoires of sorted circulating CD4+ T cell subsets from recently diagnosed type 1 diabetes patients were compared with those of matched healthy donors. A total of under 120,000,000 sorted cells were examined across all samples, and RNA yield correlated strongly with the number of cells per subset. Results the study describes overall, beyond this receptor: Naive, central memory and regulatory TCRB repertoires appeared more similar among patients than among healthy donors. HLA sub-analyses involved small numbers of individuals, so any influence of HLA type on TCRB rearrangement remained unresolved. PCR might favor shorter templates, but patient and control samples were amplified and corrected together, so any skew would affect both groups equally. Type 1 diabetes patients showed a moderate but significant shortening of TCRB CDR3 length in all four CD4+ subsets. Because cDNA was sequenced instead of genomic DNA, activated cells with high expression could be over-represented, although the groups did not differ in activation or CD3 levels. At VDJ recombination sites, type 1 diabetes patients had fewer insertions and more deleted nucleotides, which implies abnormalities in thymic rearrangement.

All of the isolated RNA was reverse transcribed with the High Capacity cDNA Reverse Transcription Kit, so expressed TCRB transcripts were sequenced. Deep immunoSEQ sequencing was applied to naive, central memory and regulatory T cell samples, giving an average of about 3.7 million total reads per sample. Sorted cells were lysed in RLT buffer, and RNA was extracted using DNase-treated RNeasy Micro or Mini kits according to cell number. Each cell subset was processed on its own to prevent cross-contamination, while patient and healthy donor samples were processed together. TCRB sequences were amplified from cDNA with the immunoSEQ multiplex PCR, producing 87-bp fragments spanning the CDR3 region. Sequencing of the amplicons was done on the Illumina HiSeq platform. The original methods were these. PCR bias was corrected computationally using synthetic template baselines, and reads within Hamming distance 2 were collapsed, with unmergeable singletons discarded. Reads were aligned against IMGT so that V, D and J genes, CDR3 length and insertions or deletions at six rearrangement sites could be assigned. Within each subset, clonotype counts were normalized to sorted cell number, and only after that were true diversity and Gini coefficients computed with the tcR R package. The overlap coefficient, calculated on TCRB nucleotide sequences, was used to measure repertoire sharing. Out-of-frame TCRB sequences from naive cells were analyzed to stand in for the pre-selection repertoire. TCRdb's version of the immuneACCESS table is confined to in-frame rearrangements and falls short of the full clone set. An unresolved V gene accounts for under half of the shortfall where checked; the remainder is of unknown origin. That table gives V, J and clone size, and the DNA gave D and trimming. This sample holds a few hundred thousand clones; roughly 24% were observed only once. The ten largest clones take up about 0.012% of the sample.

From each donor, a single peripheral blood sample of 90 to 150 mL on average was drawn into heparinised tubes. Using a panel that included CD45RO, CCR7, CD25, CD127, CD95 and CD27, naive, central memory, regulatory and stem cell-like memory CD4+ T cells were sorted on a BD FACSAria II. Purity was above 95% for every sorted population. Right away, PBMCs were isolated by Lymphoprep density gradient centrifugation and were stained directly, with no culture step. To minimize batch effects, samples were stained and sorted in pairs, one healthy donor with one patient per experiment. The V and J segments used are TRBV7-6 and TRBJ1-1; the D segment could be TRBD1, given 5 matching bases. The receptor was derived from a woman younger than 45 with type 1 diabetes. The source material was naive CD4+ T cells from blood. The sample's cell subset or site, from its label and the paper: true naive CD4+ T cells. The CDR3 protein: CASSLGGGTEAFF. The DNA reads as follows: TGTGCCAGCAGCTTAGGGGGCGGAACTGAAGCTTTCTTT.